The rows below give T cell receptor beta chains drawn from one sample of a study of OX40 agonist ivuxolimab in advanced cancers. TCRdb's table, derived via immunoSEQ multiplex PCR, lists solely in-frame clones and lacks some. Of 53,000 or so clones in the sample, roughly 84% were seen once. This specimen consisted of CD4+ or CD8+ T cells sorted from blood, obtained in a trial of the OX40 agonist ivuxolimab. These receptors were collected from an adult with an advanced solid tumor such as melanoma, head and neck, liver or kidney cancer. Both conserved end residues are part of each CDR3. The D gene is left open where the match is weak. Expanded clones are given a class, and other clones once, few, many or no size at all.

cdr3_nt	cdr3_aa	cdr3_length	clone_size	d_call	v_call	j_call
TGTGCCAGTACCCGAAGGGGATTAATTCAGCCCCAGCATTTT	CASTRRGLIQPQHF	14	.	.	TRBV19	TRBJ1-5
TGTGCCAGCAGCTTATGGGGGACCCAAAATGAAAAACTGTTTTTT	CASSLWGTQNEKLFF	15	.	.	TRBV7-2	TRBJ1-4
TGTGCCAGCAGTGAAAATTCCAGGGTAGGCGAGCAGTACTTC	CASSENSRVGEQYF	14	.	.	TRBV2	TRBJ2-7
TGCAGCGTCACCCTGATTCGAGGCGGCTACACCTTC	CSVTLIRGGYTF	12	.	.	TRBV29-1	TRBJ1-2
TGTGCCAGCAGCAAAAGCGGGGATTTAAATGGCTACACCTTC	CASSKSGDLNGYTF	14	.	.	TRBV7-9	TRBJ1-2
TGTGCCAGCAGCAACCGGGACAACTCCTACGAGCAGTACTTC	CASSNRDNSYEQYF	14	.	.	TRBV5-4	TRBJ2-7
TGTGCCAGCAGCCCCTGGACACTCTATAATTCACCCCTCCACTTT	CASSPWTLYNSPLHF	15	.	.	TRBV16	TRBJ1-6
TGTGCCAGCAGTTCAGGGAGAGCAAACTATGGCTACACCTTC	CASSSGRANYGYTF	14	.	.	TRBV6-6	TRBJ1-2
TGTGCCAGCAGTGTCGGAGGACAGGAACGTTATCAGCCCCAGCATTTT	CASSVGGQERYQPQHF	16	.	TRBD1	TRBV6-1	TRBJ1-5
TGTGCCAGCAGCCAGGACGTGACAGGGTCCACTGAAGCTTTCTTT	CASSQDVTGSTEAFF	15	.	TRBD1	TRBV4-2	TRBJ1-1
TGCGCCAGCAGCTTAAGCGCAGGGGGAGGTTCACCCCTCCACTTT	CASSLSAGGGSPLHF	15	.	TRBD1	TRBV5-1	TRBJ1-6
TGTGCCAGCAGCTTAATAGGAATTGGGGCTCTGTTTAATGAGCAGTTCTTC	CASSLIGIGALFNEQFF	17	few	.	TRBV7-8	TRBJ2-1
TGTGCCATCAAGACGGGGGAGTCCACTGAAGCTTTCTTT	CAIKTGESTEAFF	13	.	.	TRBV10-3	TRBJ1-1
TGCAGCGTTGAAGATCGTAAACTCGCGGGCTACACCTTC	CSVEDRKLAGYTF	13	.	.	TRBV29-1	TRBJ1-2
TGTGCCTGGGACTCTCAGGGGGCTGGAAACACCATATATTTT	CAWDSQGAGNTIYF	14	.	TRBD1	TRBV30	TRBJ1-3
TGCGCCAGCAGCCCGAACTACGAGCAGTACTTC	CASSPNYEQYF	11	.	.	TRBV10-1	TRBJ2-7
TGTGCCAGCAGCTACGGGACAGCTAATCAGCCCCAGCATTTT	CASSYGTANQPQHF	14	.	TRBD1	TRBV5-4	TRBJ1-5
TGTGCCAGTACAAGACAGGGTAATAATGAAAAACTGTTTTTT	CASTRQGNNEKLFF	14	.	TRBD1	TRBV19	TRBJ1-4
TGTGCCAGCAGCCCCATGGGGGGCGGCTACACCTTC	CASSPMGGGYTF	12	.	.	TRBV5-5	TRBJ1-2
TGTGCTTCCCGACTAGGATCCTACGAGCAGTACTTC	CASRLGSYEQYF	12	.	.	TRBV2	TRBJ2-7
TGTGCCAGCAACGACAGGCTAGCCAAAAACATTCAGTACTTC	CASNDRLAKNIQYF	14	.	.	TRBV6-5	TRBJ2-4
TGCGCCAGCAGTACCACAGGGGGCTGGCTAGCGGGAGGAGGCACCGGGGAGCTGTTTTTT	CASSTTGGWLAGGGTGELFF	20	.	TRBD2	TRBV4-1	TRBJ2-2
TGTGCCAGCAGCTTACTCGGGCTAGCGGGGGGCACCGGGGAGCTGTTTTTT	CASSLLGLAGGTGELFF	17	.	TRBD2	TRBV7-2	TRBJ2-2
TGTGCCAGCAGTTACTCGACGGACAGGAACTATGGCTACACCTTC	CASSYSTDRNYGYTF	15	.	TRBD1	TRBV6-5	TRBJ1-2
TGTGCCAGCAGTGAAGCCGTTCTGGGACAGGGCTATCAGCCCCAGCATTTT	CASSEAVLGQGYQPQHF	17	.	TRBD1	TRBV6-1	TRBJ1-5
TGTGCCAGCAGAAATTCGGGGAATGACCAGCCCCAGCATTTT	CASRNSGNDQPQHF	14	medium-sized	.	TRBV7-9	TRBJ1-5
TGTGCCAGCAGCTTATATCCTAATTCACCCCTCCACTTT	CASSLYPNSPLHF	13	.	.	TRBV11-3	TRBJ1-6
TGTGCCAGCAGCTCTAGCGGGAGATCCAACAATGAGCAGTTCTTC	CASSSSGRSNNEQFF	15	.	TRBD2	TRBV7-2	TRBJ2-1
TGTGCCAGCAGTTACGATCAACCTAGCAATCAGCCCCAGCATTTT	CASSYDQPSNQPQHF	15	.	.	TRBV6-6	TRBJ1-5
TGTGCCAGCAGTCCGCAGCGGGACTCATACAATGAGCAGTTCTTC	CASSPQRDSYNEQFF	15	.	TRBD2	TRBV6-5	TRBJ2-1
TGTGCCAGCAGCTTAACGGCAGGTTATAATCAGCCCCAGCATTTT	CASSLTAGYNQPQHF	15	.	.	TRBV7-2	TRBJ1-5
TGTGCCAGCAGCCGCACTAGCGGGGTTACCAATGAGCAGTTCTTC	CASSRTSGVTNEQFF	15	.	TRBD2	TRBV5-4	TRBJ2-1
TGTGCCAGCAGCTTAGTCCCCAACTATGGCTACACCTTC	CASSLVPNYGYTF	13	.	.	TRBV7-2	TRBJ1-2
TGTGCCAGCAGCCAAGCGACCCGGGACAGGGATTATGATCAGCCCCAGCATTTT	CASSQATRDRDYDQPQHF	18	.	TRBD1	TRBV5-4	TRBJ1-5
TGTCCTTACAGCGACCCAGGGGGAACGGGTGGCTACACCTTC	CPYSDPGGTGGYTF	14	.	TRBD1	TRBV2	TRBJ1-2
TGTGCCAGTAGGGCCGTAGATACGCAGTATTTT	CASRAVDTQYF	11	.	.	TRBV19	TRBJ2-3
TGTGCCAGCAGCGTAGAGATCGGCCCCAACTCTGGAAACACCATATATTTT	CASSVEIGPNSGNTIYF	17	once	.	TRBV9	TRBJ1-3
TGTGCCAGCAGTGAGTTGGCTGGCAGCTCTGGAAACACCATATATTTT	CASSELAGSSGNTIYF	16	.	.	TRBV6-1	TRBJ1-3
TGTGCCAGCAGCTTAGACAGGGGAGGGGGAAACACCATATATTTT	CASSLDRGGGNTIYF	15	.	TRBD1	TRBV7-8	TRBJ1-3
TGTGCCACCCTCCCGGGACCCCCTTTCCAGCAGTACTTC	CATLPGPPFQQYF	13	.	.	TRBV6-5	TRBJ2-7
TGCGCCAGCAGCCCGGGACAGGGGCCTAGCAATCAGCCCCAGCATTTT	CASSPGQGPSNQPQHF	16	.	TRBD1	TRBV4-1	TRBJ1-5
TGTGCCATCAGCGCGGAGCCGAACAATCAGCCCCAGCATTTT	CAISAEPNNQPQHF	14	.	.	TRBV10-3	TRBJ1-5
TGTGCCAGCGAATTCGGGTTAGGGGGGCTCCCTGAAGCTTTCTTT	CASEFGLGGLPEAFF	15	.	.	TRBV5-6	TRBJ1-1